One and the same sample provided the 21 T cell receptor beta chains below, sequenced in a study of T cell responses to AZD1222 COVID-19 vaccine. The data were produced by immunoSEQ multiplex PCR, yet TCRdb's version contains in-frame clones alone and is incomplete. This table has fewer than 45,000 clones, around 80% appearing once. The starting material was peripheral blood, obtained on day 0 of AZD1222 vaccination. Receptor source: an adult in good health.

V and J are TRBV24-1 and TRBJ1-5, with D perhaps TRBD1 (6 bases). The CDR3 runs to 15 residues. CDR1 is KGHDR, CDR2 SFDVKD, per germline. With 4 bases removed from V and 2 bases from J, the gap between germline ends came to 11 bases. CDR3 residues: CATSDPNRGNQPQHF. The CDR3 DNA reads TGTGCCACCAGTGACCCGAACAGGGGCAATCAGCCCCAGCATTTT.

This sequence joins TRBV5-6 and TRBJ1-2; D unclear. Germline V gene sequence: CDR1 SGHDT, CDR2 YYEEEE. V dropped 2 bases and J dropped 6 bases, with 14 bases sitting between them. CDR3 length: 14 residues. CDR3 loop: CASSLPGDDDGYTF. CDR3 in DNA: TGTGCCAGCAGCTTACCCGGGGATGACGATGGCTACACCTTC.

The chain has TRBV6-2 or TRBV6-3 and TRBJ1-2; D uncertain. Germline V gene data show CDR1 as MNHEY and CDR2 as SVGEGT. Trimming left V 6 bases short and J 4 bases short, with 9 bases between. This CDR3 is 12 amino acids long. CDR3 sequence: CASSLDSYGYTF. The DNA for the CDR3 is TGTGCCAGCAGCCTAGACTCCTATGGCTACACCTTC.

V gene TRBV4-1 combines with J gene TRBJ2-3, with D perhaps matching TRBD1 (5 bases). The V end was cut by 3 bases, the J end by 1 base, with 11 bases between. The CDR3 runs to 15 residues. Per the germline V gene, CDR1 is MGHRA and CDR2 is YSYEKL. The DNA for the CDR3 is TGCGCCAGCAGCCAGGATGGGGCGCGCACAGATACGCAGTATTTT. This codes for CASSQDGARTDTQYF.

The V gene is TRBV6-2 or TRBV6-3, the J gene TRBJ1-3; D is unclear. The CDR3 contains 16 residues. The V and J ends lost 4 bases and 0 bases respectively, with 13 bases between them. Germline V CDR1 and CDR2: MNHEY, SVGEGT. CDR3 sequence reads: CASSWERGSSGNTIYF. The CDR3 nucleotides are TGTGCCAGCAGTTGGGAGCGGGGATCCTCTGGAAACACCATATATTTT.

The chain joins TRBV9 to TRBJ2-2; maybe TRBD2 (7 bases). Germline V gene lookup returns CDR1 SGDLS and CDR2 YYNGEE. V dropped 7 bases and J dropped 7 bases, with 20 bases sitting between them. The CDR3 covers 15 residues. CDR3 protein: CASSQVGGAVGELFF. The CDR3, as DNA: TGTGCCAGCTCCCAGGTTGGGGGGGCCGTCGGGGAGCTGTTTTTT.

This clone was detected only once. The chain uses TRBV3-1 (or the pseudogene TRBV3-2) and TRBJ2-2; TRBD2 might be the D (8 bases). Trimming shortened V by 4 bases and J by 6 bases, and 24 bases separated the two germline ends. Germline assignment: CDR1 LGHDT and CDR2 YNNKEL (reference sequence). The CDR3 runs 18 residues. This CDR3 is CASSPRGRGAGGPGELFF. The CDR3 nucleotides read TGTGCCAGCAGCCCCCGTGGGCGGGGGGCAGGGGGGCCCGGGGAGCTGTTTTTT.

The V call is TRBV6-5, the J call TRBJ1-6, with a possible D match to TRBD1 (5 bases). The germline V gene encodes CDR1 MNHEY and CDR2 SVGAGI. CDR3 length: 13 amino acids. V was trimmed by 8 bases and J by 7 bases, leaving 12 bases between them. The CDR3 nucleotides read TGTGCCAGCTGGGAGGGGTACAATTCACCCCTCCACTTT. This translates into CASWEGYNSPLHF.

The V gene is TRBV19, the J gene TRBJ2-1; tentatively, D is TRBD1 (6 bases). This CDR3 has 16 amino acids. Between the trimmed V and J ends, which lost 0 bases and 5 bases, there was a span of 14 bases. The germline V gene encodes CDR1 LNHDA and CDR2 SQIVND (reference sequence). The CDR3: CASSIDPAGVNNEQFF. For the CDR3, the DNA is TGTGCCAGTAGTATAGATCCAGCAGGGGTTAACAATGAGCAGTTCTTC.

This clone was seen once. The chain recombines TRBV19 with TRBJ2-7; 8 bases are shared with TRBD1. The germline V gene has CDR1 LNHDA and CDR2 SQIVND (reference sequence). The length of the CDR3 is 13 residues. V was pared by 10 bases and J by 6 bases, with 11 bases of the junction left unmatched. This chain's CDR3 is CATSDRVESEQYF. Written as DNA, the CDR3 is TGTGCCACCTCGGACAGGGTGGAGAGCGAGCAGTACTTC. Together with reference TRBV19 and TRBJ2-7, the CDR3 gives the full variable domain: DGGITQSPKYLFRKEGQNVTLSCEQNLNHDAMYWYRQDPGQGLRLIYYSQIVNDFQKGDIAEGYSVSREKKESFPLTVTSAQKNPTAFYLCATSDRVESEQYFGPGTRLTVT.

V gene TRBV3-1 (or the pseudogene TRBV3-2) combines with J gene TRBJ2-7; TRBD2 matches at 8 bases. With V trimmed by 1 base and J by 1 base, 3 bases remained unmatched. The CDR3 extends over 15 amino acids. Germline CDR1 is LGHDT and CDR2 is YNNKEL (reference sequence). The CDR3 nucleotides are TGTGCCAGCAGCCAAGTCCTAGCGGGTTCCTACGAGCAGTACTTC. Its translation is CASSQVLAGSYEQYF.

The V call is TRBV7-2, the J call TRBJ2-1, with 10 nucleotides matching TRBD2. The CDR3 covers 16 residues. CDR1 SGHTA and CDR2 FQGNSA come from the germline V gene. The V gene end was trimmed by 4 bases and the J gene end by 7 bases; junction bases not matched to a gene: 10. The CDR3 sequence is CASSSPTSGTANEQFF. CDR3 DNA: TGTGCCAGCAGCTCCCCTACTAGCGGGACCGCTAATGAGCAGTTCTTC.

The V and J genes are TRBV27 and TRBJ1-1; D gene ambiguous. CDR3 size: 15 residues. V lost 2 bases to trimming and J lost 4 bases, with 14 bases between them. Germline V gene data show CDR1 as MNHEY and CDR2 as SMNVEV (reference sequence). CDR3 protein: CASSLTAASGTEAFF. CDR3 nucleotide sequence: TGTGCCAGCAGTTTAACGGCAGCTTCGGGCACTGAAGCTTTCTTT.

The chain recombines TRBV5-4 with TRBJ1-2, with 9 bases aligning to TRBD1. V dropped 8 bases and J dropped 3; count of bases not matched to a gene: 23. The CDR3 consists of 19 residues. Germline CDR1 and CDR2: SGHNT and YYREEE (reference sequence). CDR3 bases: TGTGCCAGTCAAGACAGGGGGGAAAGGGAAGGACGAGGATACTATGGCTACACCTTC. This sequence encodes CASQDRGEREGRGYYGYTF.

The rearrangement links TRBV11-2 to TRBJ2-5; 10 bases match TRBD1. The CDR3 has 17 residues. The germline V gene encodes CDR1 SGHAT and CDR2 FQNNGV. V was clipped by 7 bases and J by 1 base; unmatched bases: 12. Here the CDR3 DNA reads TGTGCCAGCACCCTCGAGGGACAGGGGACCCTCCAAGAGACCCAGTACTTC. Translation: CASTLEGQGTLQETQYF.

The chain employs TRBV27 and TRBJ2-1, with D tentatively TRBD2 (6 bases). This CDR3 is built from 14 residues. V lost 5 bases to trimming and J lost 1 base, with 9 bases between them. CDR1 is MNHEY, CDR2 SMNVEV, per germline (reference sequence). The CDR3 nucleotides are TGTGCCAGCAGTGCCCTAGCGTCCTACAATGAGCAGTTCTTC. As protein: CASSALASYNEQFF.

V and J are TRBV29-1 and TRBJ2-7, with D perhaps TRBD2 (6 bases). This CDR3 is built from 11 residues. Germline V gives CDR1 SQVTM, CDR2 ANQGSEA. The germline V and J ends were trimmed by 4 bases and 5 bases, with 9 bases remaining between them. The CDR3 nucleotides are TGCAGCGTTGGGAGGGGACACGAGCAGTACTTC. Its protein product is CSVGRGHEQYF.

V gene TRBV18 combines with J gene TRBJ1-4; the match to TRBD1 covers 10 bases. The germline V gene has CDR1 KGHSH and CDR2 LQKENI. V was pared by 2 bases and J by 7 bases, with 10 bases of the junction left unmatched. This CDR3 comprises 17 residues. The CDR3 here is CASSPGTGEMSAEKLFF. The CDR3 DNA sequence: TGTGCCAGCTCACCAGGGACAGGGGAAATGAGTGCTGAAAAACTGTTTTTT.

This clone was seen a few times. This chain uses TRBV7-2 with TRBJ2-1, with D maybe TRBD2 (5 bases). Per germline, CDR1 SGHTA and CDR2 FQGNSA. Trimming left V 4 bases short and J 7 bases short, with 17 bases between. The CDR3 runs to 15 residues. The CDR3 protein is CASSWRLAVINEQFF. The CDR3 DNA reads as TGTGCCAGCAGCTGGCGCCTAGCCGTAATAAATGAGCAGTTCTTC.

The chain carries TRBV6-5 and TRBJ2-7; 11 bases line up with TRBD2. Germline V gives CDR1 MNHEY, CDR2 SVGAGI. Losses at the gene ends were 6 bases for V and 6 bases for J; bases not matched to a gene: 1. There are 12 residues in the CDR3. The CDR3 DNA is TGTGCCAGCAGGACTAGCGGGGCCGAGCAGTACTTC. Translation gives CASRTSGAEQYF.

The genes are TRBV28 and TRBJ1-1; 7 bases line up with TRBD1. The germline CDR1 and CDR2 sequences are MDHEN and SYDVKM. The CDR3 contains 12 residues. V gave up 7 bases and J gave up 4 bases; unmatched junction bases: 3. The DNA of the CDR3 is TGTGCCAGCAAGGAGGGGGCCACTGAAGCTTTCTTT. This translates into CASKEGATEAFF. Drawing the rest from reference TRBV28 and TRBJ1-1, the complete variable domain is DVKVTQSSRYLVKRTGEKVFLECVQDMDHENMFWYRQDPGLGLRLIYFSYDVKMKEKGDIPEGYSVSREKKERFSLILESASTNQTSMYLCASKEGATEAFFGQGTRLTVV.